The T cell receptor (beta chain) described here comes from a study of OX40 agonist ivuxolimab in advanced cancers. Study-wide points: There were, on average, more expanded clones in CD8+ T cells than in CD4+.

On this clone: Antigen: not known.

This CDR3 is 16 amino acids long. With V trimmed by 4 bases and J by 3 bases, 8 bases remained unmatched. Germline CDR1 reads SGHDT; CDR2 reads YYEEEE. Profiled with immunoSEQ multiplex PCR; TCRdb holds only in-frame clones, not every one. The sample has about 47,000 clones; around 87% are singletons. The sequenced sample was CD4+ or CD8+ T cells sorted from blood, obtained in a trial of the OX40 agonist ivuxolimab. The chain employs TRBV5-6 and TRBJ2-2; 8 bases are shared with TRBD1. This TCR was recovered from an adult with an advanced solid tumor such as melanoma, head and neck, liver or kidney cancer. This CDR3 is CASSQTGASDTGELFF. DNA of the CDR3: TGTGCCAGCAGCCAGACAGGGGCTTCTGACACCGGGGAGCTGTTTTTT.